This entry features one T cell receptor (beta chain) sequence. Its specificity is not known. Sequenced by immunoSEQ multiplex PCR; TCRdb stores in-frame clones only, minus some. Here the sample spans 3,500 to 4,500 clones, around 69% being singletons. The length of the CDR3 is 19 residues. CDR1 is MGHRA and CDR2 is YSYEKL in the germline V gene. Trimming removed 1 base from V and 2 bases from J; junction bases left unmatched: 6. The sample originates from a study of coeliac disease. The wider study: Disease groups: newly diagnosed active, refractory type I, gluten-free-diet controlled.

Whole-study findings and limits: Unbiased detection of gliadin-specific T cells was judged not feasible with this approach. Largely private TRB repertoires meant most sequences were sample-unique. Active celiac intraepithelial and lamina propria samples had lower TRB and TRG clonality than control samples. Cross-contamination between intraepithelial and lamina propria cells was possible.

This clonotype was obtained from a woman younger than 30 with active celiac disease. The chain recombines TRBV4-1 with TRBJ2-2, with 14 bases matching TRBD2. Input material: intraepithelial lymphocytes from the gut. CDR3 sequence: CASSQGTSGGPYNTGELFF. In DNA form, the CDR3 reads TGCGCCAGCAGCCAAGGGACTAGCGGGGGGCCTTATAACACCGGGGAGCTGTTTTTT.